Listed below are T cell receptor beta chains from one sample, sequenced in a study of shared clonotypes between healthy human individuals. Measured with immunoSEQ multiplex PCR; TCRdb has only the in-frame clones, and not every one. The sample has roughly 1,500,000 clones, 98% seen once; the top ten hold roughly 0.42%. The source material was naive CD4+ T cells sorted from blood. The receptors come from a man aged 25-45 years in good health. Each CDR3 is given with its conserved first and last residue. The order of the fields is V gene, J gene, D gene, clone size, CDR3 protein, CDR3 DNA. A D gene is named only where the DNA matches it firmly. Rows give clone size only sometimes, using once, few, many, or a class for an expanded clone.

TRBV5-4	TRBJ1-5	TRBD1	once	CASSTGQGLQPQHF	TGTGCCAGCAGCACCGGACAGGGTCTCCAGCCCCAGCATTTT
TRBV19	TRBJ1-5	-	-	CASSIAGGNQPQHF	TGTGCCAGTAGTATAGCAGGGGGCAATCAGCCCCAGCATTTT
TRBV21-1	TRBJ1-2	-	-	CASSGETRNYGYTF	TGTGCCAGCAGCGGAGAAACGAGGAACTATGGCTACACCTTC
TRBV5-1	TRBJ2-7	TRBD1	once	CASKTGHSYEQYF	TGCGCCAGCAAGACAGGGCACTCCTACGAGCAGTACTTC
TRBV16	TRBJ1-3	-	-	CASSLGRRRSGNTIYF	TGTGCCAGCAGCCTCGGTCGGCGAAGGTCTGGAAACACCATATATTTT
TRBV5-1	TRBJ2-3	-	-	CASSFSTDTQYF	TGCGCCAGCAGCTTCTCTACAGATACGCAGTATTTT
TRBV5-4	TRBJ1-2	-	-	CASSSAGGAKGYTF	TGTGCCAGCAGCTCGGCGGGGGGCGCGAAGGGCTACACCTTC
TRBV28	TRBJ2-3	-	-	CASSPSGGSMFNTDTQYF	TGTGCCAGCAGTCCCTCTGGTGGGAGTATGTTTAACACAGATACGCAGTATTTT
TRBV11-2	TRBJ2-7	-	-	CASRLVGRNHYEQYF	TGTGCCAGCAGGCTGGTGGGCCGAAATCACTACGAGCAGTACTTC
TRBV14	TRBJ2-7	-	once	CASSLTVSYEQYF	TGTGCCAGCAGCCTAACGGTTTCCTACGAGCAGTACTTC
TRBV12-5	TRBJ1-1	-	-	CASAPTGTYTEAFF	TGTGCTAGTGCCCCGACAGGAACCTACACTGAAGCTTTCTTT
TRBV5-5	TRBJ2-3	TRBD2	-	CASSLANLAGADTQYF	TGTGCCAGCAGCTTGGCGAATCTAGCGGGAGCAGATACGCAGTATTTT
TRBV7-3	TRBJ2-1	TRBD1	-	CASSLGGTGRNEQFF	TGTGCCAGCAGCTTAGGGGGGACAGGGAGGAATGAGCAGTTCTTC
TRBV11-3	TRBJ2-1	TRBD2	-	CASSRRSGRAHEQFF	TGTGCCAGCAGCCGACGTAGCGGGAGGGCACATGAGCAGTTCTTC
TRBV28	TRBJ2-7	TRBD1	-	CASKPGQLTYEQYF	TGTGCCAGCAAGCCGGGACAGTTAACCTACGAGCAGTACTTC
TRBV5-1	TRBJ2-5	-	-	CASSYKAGIGSPQETQYF	TGCGCCAGCAGCTACAAGGCCGGGATAGGGAGCCCCCAAGAGACCCAGTACTTC
TRBV6-1	TRBJ1-3	-	-	CASYLGRHRNTIYF	TGTGCCAGCTACCTTGGGAGGCATAGAAACACCATATATTTT
TRBV9	TRBJ2-5	-	-	CASSVGLLGAEETQYF	TGTGCCAGCAGCGTAGGTTTGTTGGGGGCTGAGGAGACCCAGTACTTC
TRBV7-9	TRBJ2-1	TRBD1	-	CASSTGTGAYEQFF	TGTGCCAGCAGCACCGGGACAGGGGCTTATGAGCAGTTCTTC
TRBV5-6	TRBJ1-2	-	-	CASSSTAPAGYTF	TGTGCCAGCAGCTCGACGGCCCCGGCTGGCTACACCTTC
TRBV7-7	TRBJ2-2	-	once	CASSYGHVGTGELFF	TGTGCCAGCAGCTACGGACATGTGGGCACCGGGGAGCTGTTTTTT
TRBV5-1	TRBJ2-7	-	-	CASSLATDPRFYEQYF	TGCGCCAGCAGCTTGGCCACGGACCCGCGGTTTTACGAGCAGTACTTC